What follows are 9 T cell receptor beta chains derived from one specimen sequenced in a study of cytomegalovirus exposure and HLA in healthy donors. Clones were sequenced by immunoSEQ multiplex PCR, and TCRdb holds only the in-frame ones, with some missing. The repertoire includes 150,000 to 200,000 clones, 84% of them detected once, and under 3.5% sits in the top ten. Sequenced sample: PBMCs. These receptors were obtained from a woman between 18 and 30 years old in good health and CMV-seropositive.

The chain links TRBV19 to TRBJ2-1; D may be TRBD1 (6 bases). V was cut by 3 bases and J by 9 bases, with 27 bases left in between. CDR3 size: 18 residues. Germline CDR1 and CDR2: LNHDA and SQIVND (reference sequence). Here the CDR3 reads CASSIRPPGQVSFSEQFF. The CDR3 DNA reads as TGTGCCAGTAGTATTCGTCCCCCGGGACAAGTTTCGTTCAGTGAGCAGTTCTTC.

This clone occurred once. The rearrangement uses TRBV5-1 and TRBJ2-5; TRBD2 is a possible D gene (5 bases). CDR1 and CDR2 from the germline V gene are SGHRS and YFSETQ. The CDR3 is 14 amino acids. The V end lost 0 bases, the J end lost 2 bases, and 8 bases lay between the germline ends. Here the CDR3 reads CASSLVLAQETQYF. In DNA form, the CDR3 reads TGCGCCAGCAGCTTGGTCCTAGCTCAAGAGACCCAGTACTTC.

This rearrangement joins TRBV25-1 to TRBJ2-7, with D perhaps matching TRBD1 (5 bases). CDR1 and CDR2 (germline): MGHDK, SYGVNS. The CDR3 is made up of 15 amino acids. V lost 3 bases and J 2 bases, leaving 14 bases between the germline ends. Here the CDR3 reads CASSDRENKAYEQYF. Here the CDR3 DNA reads TGTGCCAGCAGTGACAGGGAAAACAAAGCCTACGAGCAGTACTTC.

The rearrangement uses TRBV5-4 and TRBJ2-5; D unresolved. The V gene lost 4 bases and the J gene lost 4 bases, with 11 bases spanning the gap. Germline CDR1 is SGHNT and CDR2 is YYREEE (reference sequence). The CDR3 spans 13 residues. As DNA, the CDR3 is TGTGCCAGCAGCGCCGTGAGCCGAGAGACCCAGTACTTC. This encodes CASSAVSRETQYF.

The chain joins TRBV18 to TRBJ1-2; no reliable D call. The CDR3 loop spans 15 amino acids. Germline assignment: CDR1 KGHSH and CDR2 LQKENI. V was trimmed by 0 bases and J by 6 bases, leaving 14 bases between them. CDR3 sequence reads: CASSPPYGFSDGYTF. CDR3 nucleotide sequence: TGTGCCAGCTCACCACCGTACGGGTTTTCTGATGGCTACACCTTC.

A single count supports this clone. This chain uses TRBV18 with TRBJ2-5, with TRBD2 identical over 8 bases. The CDR3 extends over 14 amino acids. Germline lookup yields CDR1 KGHSH and CDR2 LQKENI. Unmatched junction bases numbered 1, after V lost 1 base and J lost 3 bases. CDR3 sequence reads: CASSPQLAEETQYF. CDR3 in DNA: TGTGCCAGCTCACCACAACTAGCGGAAGAGACCCAGTACTTC.

This chain uses TRBV5-4 with TRBJ2-7; no clear D. Germline V CDR1 and CDR2: SGHNT, YYREEE (reference sequence). The V end lost 3 bases, the J end lost 2 bases, and 9 bases lay between the germline ends. The CDR3 contains 13 residues. CDR3 loop: CASSSTLTYEQYF. The CDR3 DNA sequence: TGTGCCAGCAGCTCCACCCTAACCTACGAGCAGTACTTC.

This clone was counted between two and nine times. J is TRBJ1-1 and V is TRBV7-9; possible D gene TRBD1, 5 bases. The germline V gene encodes CDR1 SEHNR and CDR2 FQNEAQ (reference sequence). The CDR3 contains 14 residues. V was cut by 2 bases and J by 4 bases, with 11 bases left in between. CDR3 sequence reads: CASSLKGRSTEAFF. CDR3 coding DNA: TGTGCCAGCAGCTTAAAGGGGCGAAGCACTGAAGCTTTCTTT.

This rearrangement joins TRBV29-1 to TRBJ1-1; 8 bases agree with TRBD1. Germline V gene data show CDR1 as SQVTM and CDR2 as ANQGSEA. V gave up 5 bases and J gave up 6 bases; unmatched junction bases: 5. CDR3 size: 12 residues. CDR3 protein: CSVSGQGPEAFF. Here the CDR3 DNA reads TGCAGCGTTTCTGGACAGGGCCCTGAAGCTTTCTTT.